This T cell receptor beta chain was recovered during a study of T-cell memory formation after mild COVID-19. Study-wide results and limits: What remained unconfirmed was the SARS-CoV-2 specificity of second-wave clones peaking on day 37. Pre-infection memory carried some responding clones, suggesting that cross-reactive memory joined. There was a balanced CD4/CD8 profile in clones contracting day 15 to 85, and later expanders leaned CD4+.

5'RACE primed at constant segments yielded TCR alpha and TCR beta cDNA libraries bearing sample barcodes and UMIs. TCRdb itself ran the 5' RACE reads through MiXCR, one entry per CDR3 protein. The repertoire holds roughly 510,000 distinct CDR3 sequences, 17% seen once, with 8.1% in the top ten. This clonotype turned up a few times. Its specificity is not known. The TCR sequence derives from an adult woman who had mild COVID-19 (a few samples of this study predate the infection). Cell type and time point are not known. Sample: PBMCs or a T cell subset sorted from them (not recorded which).

The CDR3 DNA follows: TGTGCCAGCAGCCCAACAGGCGGGGGGCGGGTCACCGGGGAGCTGTTTTTT. Residues: CASSPTGGGRVTGELFF. The rearrangement links TRBV7-3 to TRBJ2-2; 8 positions match TRBD2. Germline lookup yields CDR1 SGHTA and CDR2 FQGTGA. V was pared by 5 bases and J by 4 bases, with 12 bases of the junction left unmatched. The CDR3 totals 17 residues.